The entry below describes one T cell receptor beta chain. Its specific antigen is unknown. Base qualities were left out, and no much larger clone turns up one base away. The trim is 4 bases for V and 9 bases for J, with a gap of 10 bases between the germline ends. Measured from the cysteine to the phenylalanine, the CDR3 is 12 residues long. Kept here is only the CDR3 DNA, which spans 36 bases and is read in frame from base 1. CDR1 LNHDA and CDR2 SQIVND are derived from the germline V gene (reference sequence). This sample was included in a study of OX40 agonist ivuxolimab in advanced cancers. At the level of the whole study: Ivuxolimab was a fully human IgG2 agonistic monoclonal antibody targeting the costimulatory receptor OX40 (CD134). The paper covers the monotherapy dose-escalation part of the phase I ivuxolimab trial, which included N of about 50 patients. Intravenous ivuxolimab was administered to patients every 2 weeks at six dose levels: 0.01, 0.1, 0.3, 1.5, 3 and 10 mg/kg. Partial responses occurred in three dose-escalation patients, of whom one had hepatocellular carcinoma and two had cutaneous melanoma. Peripheral TCRbeta sequencing aimed to test whether ivuxolimab altered TCR sequence diversity and caused clonal T-cell expansion. A male proportion of around 80% and a mean age of roughly 55 years, ranging from roughly 20 to 80, were recorded for the dose-escalation cohort. Patients were allowed to have had prior anti-PD-1, anti-PD-L1 or anti-CTLA-4 therapy, and approximately 37% of the dose-escalation patients had been treated with checkpoint inhibitors. Of the 50 to 55 dose-escalation patients, hepatocellular carcinoma was present in 19, melanoma in approximately 15, renal cell carcinoma in 9 and head and neck cancer in 9. What the work shows at the level of the full study, not this receptor alone: Which antigens the clonally expanded peripheral T cells were specific for was not determined. At doses of 0.1 to 3.0 mg/kg, clonal expansion of both CD4+ and CD8+ T cells in blood was seen between baseline and week 6. On average, CD8+ T cells showed more expanded clones than CD4+ T cells after ivuxolimab. Partial responders in the 0.1-3.0 mg/kg groups had among the lowest normalized peripheral clonal expansion, especially among CD8+ T cells. Low levels of normalized T-cell clonal expansion were also shown by some nonresponding patients.

For sequencing of the TCRbeta CDR3 region, genomic DNA was extracted from the sorted cells. TCRbeta CDR3 regions were sequenced using the immunoSEQ Assay. TCRdb took over this immuneACCESS table, retaining in-frame rearrangements with V and J assigned. Such tables are incomplete; in checked studies, under half of the missing clones stem from an unresolved V gene, and the remainder is unexplained. Within this sample are approximately 37,000 clones, with roughly 84% of them counted one time only. The ten most abundant clones make up 1.8% of the sample. Patients with a history of autoimmune disease or receiving systemic immunosuppression were excluded from the trial. In every dose cohort, peripheral blood was drawn for TCR sequencing at baseline, cycle 4 day 1, and cycle 7 day 1. Samples came from an open-label, multicenter, first-in-human phase I dose-escalation trial of ivuxolimab. Adults with locally advanced or metastatic head and neck squamous cell, hepatocellular, melanoma or renal cell carcinoma were enrolled in the trial. Before TCR sequencing, CD4+ T cells and CD8+ T cells were sorted from peripheral blood as separate populations.

This receptor was obtained from an adult with an advanced solid tumor such as melanoma, head and neck, liver or kidney cancer. This sequence uses TRBV19 and TRBJ1-5, with no confident D gene call. This material consisted of CD4+ or CD8+ T cells sorted from blood, taken in a trial of the OX40 agonist ivuxolimab. CDR3 protein: CASSTGARPQHF. The nucleotide sequence reads TGTGCCAGTAGTACCGGAGCGCGGCCCCAGCATTTT.